The subject of this entry is one T cell receptor (beta chain). The sample is drawn from a study of CD8 T cells in Susac syndrome. Those who served as multiple sclerosis controls were treatment-naive patients with stable or active relapsing-remitting disease. Negative isolation yielded CD8+ and CD4+ T cells; FACS enriched TEMRA cells. Random-hexamer reverse transcription was applied to about 0.45 to 1 ug RNA. One entry per CDR3 protein, called by TCRdb with MiXCR from the immunoSEQ multiplex PCR reads. This table holds 330,000 or so distinct CDR3 sequences, about 82% found once. The CDR3 has 17 residues. CDR1 is SEHNR, CDR2 FQNEAQ, per germline (reference sequence). V was trimmed by 1 base and J by 1 base, leaving 14 bases between them.

Material: CD8+ T cells from PBMCs. The sequence was collected from a human donor with multiple sclerosis. V gene TRBV7-9 combines with J gene TRBJ2-4; D might be TRBD1 (5 bases). The CDR3: CASSLGPGMSAKNIQYF. The DNA of the CDR3 is TGTGCCAGCAGCTTAGGCCCAGGGATGTCGGCCAAAAACATTCAGTACTTC.